Sequencing of this T cell receptor (beta chain) was carried out in a study of T cells after yellow fever vaccination. For this clonotype: Its specificity is unknown.

The ends were cut back, 8 bases at V and 8 bases at J, with 16 bases in the middle. The CDR3 loop spans 14 amino acids. Germline V lookup: CDR1 MRHNA, CDR2 SNTAGT. Study-wide results and limits: The booster saw the reappearance of most primary-vaccination clones (roughly 96% CD4, about 85% CD8).

TCR cDNA, made by 5'RACE template switching, carried an added universal primer site and UMIs. TCRdb called the 5' RACE reads again in MiXCR, with one record for every CDR3 protein. The sample lists roughly 160,000 distinct CDR3 sequences; around 9.3% were seen once. The rearrangement joins TRBV6-4 to TRBJ1-6; D is ambiguous. Sequenced here: CD8+ T cells sorted from PBMCs, sampled 45 days after the yellow fever booster vaccination. The clonotype comes from a man aged 18 to 30 who received the YFV17D yellow fever vaccine. Written as DNA, the CDR3 is TGTGCCAGCGGGGAAGGGCCCGAAGATTCACCCCTCCACTTT. Translating it yields CASGEGPEDSPLHF.